A single T cell receptor beta chain is shown here with its context. There are 12 residues in the CDR3. Living in under 30 US areas, the participants were between about 18 and 100 years of age. The source of the sample is a study of blood T cell repertoires in COVID-19. Looking at the study overall: Whether acute or convalescent, the COVID-19 samples came from the United States, Italy and Spain.

Using immunoSEQ multiplex PCR, the repertoire was profiled, and TCRdb retains in-frame clones only, with some absent. There are 250,000 to 350,000 clones in the sample; around 89% occur only once, and approximately 4% lies in the top ten. The source of this sequence is a woman aged 18-29 years with acute COVID-19. Sequences were obtained from PBMCs or T cells enriched from blood (not recorded which). The V gene is TRBV21-1, the J gene TRBJ1-2; TRBD1, the D gene given by the table, was not confirmed from the DNA. TRBV21-1 is a known pseudogene. Written as DNA, the CDR3 is TGTGCCAGCAATGGCAGGGGCTATGGCTACACCTTC. It codes for CASNGRGYGYTF.